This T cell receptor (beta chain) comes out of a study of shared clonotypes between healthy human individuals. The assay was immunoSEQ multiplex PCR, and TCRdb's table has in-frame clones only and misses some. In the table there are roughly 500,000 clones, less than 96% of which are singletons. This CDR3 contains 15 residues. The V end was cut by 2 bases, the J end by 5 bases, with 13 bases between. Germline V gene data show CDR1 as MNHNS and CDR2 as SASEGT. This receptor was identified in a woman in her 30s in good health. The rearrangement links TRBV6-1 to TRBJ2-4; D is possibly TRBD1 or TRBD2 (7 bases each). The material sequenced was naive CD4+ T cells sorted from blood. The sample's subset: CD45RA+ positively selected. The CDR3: CASSEQGGNENIQYF. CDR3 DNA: TGTGCCAGCAGTGAACAGGGGGGGAATGAAAACATTCAGTACTTC.